The 10 T cell receptor beta chains given below trace back to one sample, sequenced in a study of T-cell reconstitution after alpha-beta-depleted transplantation in children. Unique molecular identifiers were incorporated into the prepared TCRbeta library. Via MiXCR, TCRdb re-called the PCR reads, giving one row per CDR3 protein. This sample has about 340,000 distinct CDR3 sequences, with under 20% found just once. Sequenced material: PBMCs, mostly from graft donor cells, taken 360 days after TCRalphabeta/CD19-depleted stem cell transplant. Every receptor here comes from a male patient under 10 years old who had a stem cell transplant for acute lymphoblastic leukemia, so the T cells may come from the graft donor.

This chain links TRBV20-1 with TRBJ2-1; D ambiguous. The V gene lost 3 bases and the J gene lost 0 bases, with 6 bases spanning the gap. The CDR3 runs to 13 residues. The germline CDR1 and CDR2 sequences are DFQATT and SNEGSKA (reference sequence). The CDR3 bases are TGCAGTGCTAGGGCGCCCTCCTACAATGAGCAGTTCTTC. Protein sequence: CSARAPSYNEQFF.

This clonotype was observed many times. The chain couples TRBV28 to TRBJ2-3; possibly TRBD2 for D (6 bases). The germline gives CDR1 MDHEN, CDR2 SYDVKM. The V and J ends lost 3 bases and 6 bases respectively, with 10 bases between them. This CDR3 spans 13 amino acids. The CDR3 nucleotides read TGTGCCAGCAGTTTTAACCTAGCGGATACGCAGTATTTT. Translation gives CASSFNLADTQYF.

This clonotype has ten or more counts. The V and J genes are TRBV2 and TRBJ2-5, with a tentative D call TRBD2 (5 bases). CDR3 size: 17 residues. Germline V CDR1 and CDR2: SNHLY, FYNNEI. V lost 0 bases and J 2 bases, leaving 16 bases between the germline ends. CDR3 amino acids: CASSEALLTWTQETQYF. CDR3 nucleotides: TGTGCCAGCAGTGAAGCGCTTCTGACGTGGACTCAAGAGACCCAGTACTTC.

This clonotype was observed at least ten times. This chain links TRBV6-5 with TRBJ2-7; D unclear. The CDR3 runs to 16 residues. CDR1 and CDR2 from the germline V gene are MNHEY and SVGAGI. V lost 0 bases to trimming and J lost 4 bases, with 16 bases between them. CDR3 in amino acids: CASSYSVPRAGYEQYF. CDR3 in DNA: TGTGCCAGCAGTTACTCCGTCCCCCGAGCAGGATACGAGCAGTACTTC.

This clonotype was recorded at least ten times. V and J are TRBV5-5 and TRBJ2-1; tentatively, D is TRBD1 (6 bases). The CDR3 runs to 18 residues. The germline CDR1 and CDR2 sequences are SGHKS and YYEKEE (reference sequence). Trimming shortened V by 5 bases and J by 0 bases, and 21 bases separated the two germline ends. As DNA, the CDR3 is TGTGCCAGCAGAATGGTGATAGTTGGGACATTCTCCTACAATGAGCAGTTCTTC. Amino acid sequence: CASRMVIVGTFSYNEQFF.

At least ten counts were recorded for this clonotype. The V gene is TRBV28, the J gene TRBJ1-2; the D gene is possibly TRBD1 (5 bases). Trimming left V 2 bases short and J 7 bases short, with 14 bases between. Germline assignment: CDR1 MDHEN and CDR2 SYDVKM. The length of the CDR3 is 14 residues. The CDR3 sequence is CASSLTGQGVGYTF. The CDR3 region has the DNA TGTGCCAGCAGTTTAACTGGCCAGGGAGTTGGCTACACCTTC.

The CDR3 DNA is TGTGCCAGCAGTCGCGACAGGGCGCCGTACGAGCAGTACTTC. It encodes CASSRDRAPYEQYF. The V gene is TRBV2, the J gene TRBJ2-7; 7 bases line up with TRBD1. The junction had 8 bases not matched to a gene; V was cut back by 5 bases and J by 4 bases. Germline V CDR1 and CDR2: SNHLY, FYNNEI. This CDR3 spans 14 amino acids. The whole variable domain, remainder taken from reference TRBV2 and TRBJ2-7, is EPEVTQTPSHQVTQMGQEVILRCVPISNHLYFYWYRQILGQKVEFLVSFYNNEISEKSEIFDDQFSVERPDGSNFTLKIRSTKLEDSAMYFCASSRDRAPYEQYFGPGTRLTVT.

The table lists this clonotype with many counts. The chain recombines TRBV9 with TRBJ2-7, with D unresolved. CDR3 length: 14 residues. V lost 0 bases and J lost 0, with 7 bases in between. CDR1 and CDR2 from the germline V gene are SGDLS and YYNGEE. Written as DNA, the CDR3 is TGTGCCAGCAGCGTAGTTGGGAACTCCTACGAGCAGTACTTC. It encodes CASSVVGNSYEQYF.

A few counts support this clonotype. The J gene is TRBJ2-3, the V gene TRBV5-1, with 8 nucleotides matching TRBD2. CDR1 is SGHRS and CDR2 is YFSETQ in the germline V gene. V lost 0 bases and J lost 2; bases outside the gene matches: 17. CDR3 length equals 20 residues. The CDR3: CASSLASMLAGPLSTDTQYF. In DNA form, the CDR3 reads TGCGCCAGCAGCTTGGCTTCGATGTTAGCGGGACCCCTCTCCACAGATACGCAGTATTTT.

This clonotype has just a few counts. V gene TRBV14 combines with J gene TRBJ2-3; D ambiguous. This CDR3 has 12 amino acids. V was clipped by 3 bases and J by 10 bases, with 11 bases between them. Germline loops: CDR1 SGHDN, CDR2 FVKESK. The CDR3 DNA is TGTGCCAGCAGCCAGTCCATTAGTTCGCAGTATTTT. Its translation: CASSQSISSQYF.